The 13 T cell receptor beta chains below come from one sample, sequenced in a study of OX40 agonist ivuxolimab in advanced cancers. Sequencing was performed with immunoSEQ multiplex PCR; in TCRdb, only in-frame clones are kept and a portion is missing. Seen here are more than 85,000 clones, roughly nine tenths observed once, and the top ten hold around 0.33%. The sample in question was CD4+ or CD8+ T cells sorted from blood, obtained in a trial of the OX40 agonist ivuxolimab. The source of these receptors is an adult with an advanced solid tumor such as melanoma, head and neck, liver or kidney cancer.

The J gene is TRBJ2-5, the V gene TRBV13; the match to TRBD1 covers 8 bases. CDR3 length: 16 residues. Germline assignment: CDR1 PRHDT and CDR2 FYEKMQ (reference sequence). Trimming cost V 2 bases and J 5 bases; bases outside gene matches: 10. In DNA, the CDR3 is TGTGCCAGCAGCTTACAGGGAGGCAGGGGGCGGGAGACCCAGTACTTC. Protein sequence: CASSLQGGRGRETQYF. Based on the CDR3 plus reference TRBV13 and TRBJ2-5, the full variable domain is AAGVIQSPRHLIKEKRETATLKCYPIPRHDTVYWYQQGPGQDPQFLISFYEKMQSDKGSIPDRFSAQQFSDYHSELNMSSLELGDSALYFCASSLQGGRGRETQYFGPGTRLLVL.

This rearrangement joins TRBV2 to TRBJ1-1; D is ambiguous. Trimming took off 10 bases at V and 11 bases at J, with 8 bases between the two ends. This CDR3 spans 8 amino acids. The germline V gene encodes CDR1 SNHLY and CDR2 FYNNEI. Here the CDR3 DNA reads TGTGCCAACACCGGCGCTTTCTTT. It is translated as CANTGAFF. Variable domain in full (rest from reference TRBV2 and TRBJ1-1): EPEVTQTPSHQVTQMGQEVILRCVPISNHLYFYWYRQILGQKVEFLVSFYNNEISEKSEIFDDQFSVERPDGSNFTLKIRSTKLEDSAMYFCANTGAFFGQGTRLTVV.

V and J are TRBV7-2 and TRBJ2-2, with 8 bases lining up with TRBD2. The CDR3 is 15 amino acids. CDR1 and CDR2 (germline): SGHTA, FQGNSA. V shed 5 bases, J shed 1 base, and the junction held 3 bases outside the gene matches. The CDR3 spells CASSHSGVNTGELFF. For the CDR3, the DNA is TGTGCCAGCAGCCATAGCGGGGTGAACACCGGGGAGCTGTTTTTT.

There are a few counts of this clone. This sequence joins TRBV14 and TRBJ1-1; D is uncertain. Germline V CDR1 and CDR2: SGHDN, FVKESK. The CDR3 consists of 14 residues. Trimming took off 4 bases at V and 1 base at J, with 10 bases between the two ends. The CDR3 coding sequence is TGTGCCAGCAGCCGGGCTCAGGCGAACACTGAAGCTTTCTTT. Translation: CASSRAQANTEAFF.

The CDR3 protein is CASSLVRGGPKDYEQYF. CDR3 bases: TGTGCCAGCAGCCTTGTCCGGGGCGGACCGAAGGACTACGAGCAGTACTTC. The V and J genes are TRBV11-2 and TRBJ2-7, with D perhaps TRBD1 or TRBD2 (5 bases each). Germline assignment: CDR1 SGHAT and CDR2 FQNNGV. The CDR3 has 17 amino acids. Deletions cut 5 bases from V and 3 bases from J, with 23 bases between.

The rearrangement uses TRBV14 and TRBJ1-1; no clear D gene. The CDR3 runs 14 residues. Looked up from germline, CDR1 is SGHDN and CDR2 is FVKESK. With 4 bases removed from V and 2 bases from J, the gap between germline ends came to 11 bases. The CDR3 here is CASSPSLVNTEAFF. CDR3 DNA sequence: TGTGCCAGCAGCCCGTCTTTAGTAAACACTGAAGCTTTCTTT.

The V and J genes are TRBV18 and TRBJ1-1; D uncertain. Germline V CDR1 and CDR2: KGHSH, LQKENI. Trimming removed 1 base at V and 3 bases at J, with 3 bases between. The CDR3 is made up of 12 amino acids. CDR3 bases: TGTGCCAGCTCACCACTGGACACTGAAGCTTTCTTT. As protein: CASSPLDTEAFF.

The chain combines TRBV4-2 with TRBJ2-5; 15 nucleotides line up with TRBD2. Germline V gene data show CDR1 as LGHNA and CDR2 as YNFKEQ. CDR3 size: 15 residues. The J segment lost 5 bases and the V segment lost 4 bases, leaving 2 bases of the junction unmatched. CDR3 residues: CASSRGLAGGETQYF. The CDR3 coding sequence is TGTGCCAGCAGCCGAGGACTAGCGGGAGGGGAGACCCAGTACTTC.

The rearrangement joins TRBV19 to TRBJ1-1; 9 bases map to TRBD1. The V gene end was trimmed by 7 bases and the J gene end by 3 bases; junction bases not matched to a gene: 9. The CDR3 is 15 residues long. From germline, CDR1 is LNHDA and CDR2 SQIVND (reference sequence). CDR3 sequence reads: CASTARTGVDTEAFF. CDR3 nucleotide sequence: TGTGCCAGTACCGCCCGGACAGGGGTGGACACTGAAGCTTTCTTT.

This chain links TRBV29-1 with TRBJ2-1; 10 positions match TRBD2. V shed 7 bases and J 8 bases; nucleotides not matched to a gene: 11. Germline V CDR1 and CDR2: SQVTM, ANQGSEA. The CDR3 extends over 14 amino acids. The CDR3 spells CSGTPAGGRHEQFF. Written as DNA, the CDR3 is TGCAGCGGGACTCCAGCGGGAGGGAGGCATGAGCAGTTCTTC.

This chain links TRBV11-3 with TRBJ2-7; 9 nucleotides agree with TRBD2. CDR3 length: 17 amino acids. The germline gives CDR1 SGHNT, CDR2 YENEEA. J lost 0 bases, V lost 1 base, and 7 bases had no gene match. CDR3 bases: TGTGCCAGCAGCTTAGCTCGTACTAGCGGGCTCTCCTACGAGCAGTACTTC. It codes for CASSLARTSGLSYEQYF.

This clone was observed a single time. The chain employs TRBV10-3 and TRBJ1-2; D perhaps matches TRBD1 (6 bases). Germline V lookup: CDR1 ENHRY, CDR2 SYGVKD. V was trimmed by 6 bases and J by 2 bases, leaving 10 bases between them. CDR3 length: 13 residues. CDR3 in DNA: TGTGCCATCAGGGGGGACAACAACTATGGCTACACCTTC. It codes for CAIRGDNNYGYTF.

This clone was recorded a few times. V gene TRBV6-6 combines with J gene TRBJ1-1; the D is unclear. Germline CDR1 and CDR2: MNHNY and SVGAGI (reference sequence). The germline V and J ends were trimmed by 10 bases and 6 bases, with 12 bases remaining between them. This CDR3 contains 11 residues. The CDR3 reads CATNWVAEAFF. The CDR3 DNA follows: TGTGCCACCAATTGGGTGGCTGAAGCTTTCTTT.